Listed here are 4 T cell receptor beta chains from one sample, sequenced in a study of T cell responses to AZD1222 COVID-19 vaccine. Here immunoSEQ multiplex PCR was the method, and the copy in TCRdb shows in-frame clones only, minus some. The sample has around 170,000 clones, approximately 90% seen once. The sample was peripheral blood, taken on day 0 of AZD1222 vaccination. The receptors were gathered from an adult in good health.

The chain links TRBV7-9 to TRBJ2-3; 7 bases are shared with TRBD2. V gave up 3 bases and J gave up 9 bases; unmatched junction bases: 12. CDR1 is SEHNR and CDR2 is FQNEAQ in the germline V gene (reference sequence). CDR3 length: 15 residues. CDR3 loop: CASSLTGGPADTQYF. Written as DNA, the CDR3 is TGTGCCAGCAGCTTGACGGGAGGCCCAGCGGACACGCAGTATTTT.

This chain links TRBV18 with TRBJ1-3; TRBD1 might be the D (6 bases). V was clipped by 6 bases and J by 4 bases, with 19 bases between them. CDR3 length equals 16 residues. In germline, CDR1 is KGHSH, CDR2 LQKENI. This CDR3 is CASSPDRRITGNTIYF. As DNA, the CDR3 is TGTGCCAGCTCTCCCGACAGGCGGATCACAGGAAACACCATATATTTT.

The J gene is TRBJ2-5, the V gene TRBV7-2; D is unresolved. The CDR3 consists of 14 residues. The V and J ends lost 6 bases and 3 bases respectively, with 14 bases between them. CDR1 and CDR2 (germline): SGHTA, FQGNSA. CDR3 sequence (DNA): TGTGCCAGCAGGCCAGGTACCCTGGAAGAGACCCAGTACTTC. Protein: CASRPGTLEETQYF. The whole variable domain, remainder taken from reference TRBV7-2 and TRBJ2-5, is GAGVSQSPSNKVTEKGKDVELRCDPISGHTALYWYRQSLGQGLEFLIYFQGNSAPDKSGLPSDRFSAERTGGSVSTLTIQRTQQEDSAVYLCASRPGTLEETQYFGPGTRLLVL.

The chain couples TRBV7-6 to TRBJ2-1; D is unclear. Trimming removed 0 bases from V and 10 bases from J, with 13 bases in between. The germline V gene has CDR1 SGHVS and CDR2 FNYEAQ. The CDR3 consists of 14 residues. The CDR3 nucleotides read TGTGCCAGCAGCTTAGCTTCGGCGCGAACCGAGCAGTTCTTC. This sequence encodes CASSLASARTEQFF.